The next 27 T cell receptor beta chains were all read from a single sample in a study of T cell responses to AZD1222 COVID-19 vaccine. Libraries were prepared by immunoSEQ multiplex PCR; TCRdb keeps only in-frame clonotypes and omits some of them. This table holds roughly 150,000 clones, 93% found once. This specimen consisted of peripheral blood, obtained on day 0 of AZD1222 vaccination. These receptors were obtained from an adult in good health.

J is TRBJ2-7 and V is TRBV28; TRBD1 matches at 8 bases. The CDR3 contains 14 residues. Germline V gene lookup returns CDR1 MDHEN and CDR2 SYDVKM. Trimming cost V 2 bases and J 5 bases; bases outside gene matches: 5. The CDR3, as DNA: TGTGCCAGCAGTTTACAGGGGGCGGCGAACGAGCAGTACTTC. Its translation is CASSLQGAANEQYF.

The V call is TRBV27, the J call TRBJ2-3; D remains unclear. The germline gives CDR1 MNHEY, CDR2 SMNVEV (reference sequence). CDR3 length equals 14 residues. The V gene lost 5 bases and the J gene lost 0 bases, with 9 bases spanning the gap. The CDR3 bases are TGTGCCAGCAGTGCCCCAGGCAGCACAGATACGCAGTATTTT. As protein: CASSAPGSTDTQYF.

V gene TRBV11-2 combines with J gene TRBJ2-7, with 9 bases matching TRBD1. Germline assignment: CDR1 SGHAT and CDR2 FQNNGV. This CDR3 contains 14 residues. Losses at the gene ends were 5 bases for V and 2 bases for J; bases not matched to a gene: 4. The CDR3 DNA reads as TGTGCCAGCAGCGTGGGACAGGGAGCCTACGAGCAGTACTTC. It is translated as CASSVGQGAYEQYF.

The CDR3: CASSPGQGNIQYF. In nucleotides, the CDR3 is TGTGCCAGCAGTCCCGGACAGGGCAACATTCAGTACTTC. The chain links TRBV12-3 or TRBV12-4 to TRBJ2-4, with 8 bases lining up with TRBD1. This CDR3 comprises 13 residues. The V gene end was trimmed by 5 bases and the J gene end by 7 bases; junction bases not matched to a gene: 4.

This chain links TRBV15 with TRBJ1-5, with D perhaps matching TRBD1 (5 bases). V was trimmed by 5 bases and J by 5 bases, leaving 13 bases between them. The germline gives CDR1 LNHNV, CDR2 YYDKDF (reference sequence). The CDR3 sequence is 14 residues long. The CDR3 sequence is CATSVGTLYQPQHF. The CDR3 bases are TGTGCCACCAGCGTTGGGACCCTCTATCAGCCCCAGCATTTT. The full variable domain, in which reference TRBV15 and TRBJ1-5 provide the parts outside the CDR3, is DAMVIQNPRYQVTQFGKPVTLSCSQTLNHNVMYWYQQKSSQAPKLLFHYYDKDFNNEADTPDNFQSRRPNTSFCFLDIRSPGLGDTAMYLCATSVGTLYQPQHFGDGTRLSIL.

The chain recombines TRBV7-6 with TRBJ2-1, with 11 bases lining up with TRBD1. Germline CDR1 SGHVS, CDR2 FNYEAQ. This CDR3 has 17 residues. V trimming: 4 bases; J trimming: 8 bases; junction bases outside the gene matches: 13. In nucleotides, the CDR3 is TGTGCCAGCAGCTCCTCGCCCGGGACAGGGGGTTTGGATGAGCAGTTCTTC. Protein: CASSSSPGTGGLDEQFF.

The genes are TRBV12-5 and TRBJ1-5; D is unresolved. Germline assignment: CDR1 LGHNT and CDR2 FRNRAP. Trimming took off 3 bases at V and 7 bases at J, with 7 bases between the two ends. The CDR3 is 12 amino acids. CDR3 in DNA: TGTGCTAGTGGTTTATTAGGGCAGCCCCAGCATTTT. Its protein is CASGLLGQPQHF.

This clone has just one count. The chain employs TRBV24-1 and TRBJ2-2; 8 nucleotides match TRBD1. Germline loops: CDR1 KGHDR, CDR2 SFDVKD. The V and J ends lost 3 bases and 4 bases, in that order; junction bases with no gene match: 6. The CDR3 sequence is 16 residues long. The CDR3 bases are TGTGCCACCAGTGATGCAGGGGGCGCCGGCACCGGGGAGCTGTTTTTT. Its translation: CATSDAGGAGTGELFF.

The chain recombines TRBV19 with TRBJ2-1, with TRBD1 as a possible D gene (5 bases). The CDR3 has 15 amino acids. From germline, CDR1 is LNHDA and CDR2 SQIVND (reference sequence). The V end was cut by 2 bases, the J end by 8 bases, with 16 bases between. CDR3 sequence: CASSIRVAGPHEQFF. CDR3 bases: TGTGCCAGTAGTATACGGGTGGCAGGGCCCCATGAGCAGTTCTTC.

The chain is built from TRBV12-3 or TRBV12-4 and TRBJ1-2, with a tentative D call TRBD1 (5 bases). With 5 bases removed from V and 4 bases from J, the gap between germline ends came to 8 bases. This CDR3 spans 12 amino acids. CDR3 bases: TGTGCCAGCAGTCCCCAGGGCTATGGCTACACCTTC. This gives the protein CASSPQGYGYTF.

The V and J genes are TRBV28 and TRBJ2-7, with 8 positions matching TRBD1. This CDR3 is built from 12 residues. The trim removed 6 bases at V and 5 bases at J, leaving 3 bases unmatched. CDR1 MDHEN and CDR2 SYDVKM come from the germline V gene. The CDR3 loop is CASSSRGHEQYF. For the CDR3, the DNA is TGTGCCAGCAGCTCCAGGGGGCACGAGCAGTACTTC.

V and J are TRBV5-6 and TRBJ2-5; maybe TRBD2 (5 bases). Germline V gene sequence: CDR1 SGHDT, CDR2 YYEEEE. Trimming took 5 bases from V and 2 from J, leaving 10 bases between them. The CDR3 has 13 residues. The DNA of the CDR3 is TGTGCCAGCAGTGAGGGTAATCAAGAGACCCAGTACTTC. Its translation is CASSEGNQETQYF.

This sequence joins TRBV2 and TRBJ1-1; 9 nucleotides match TRBD1. With 4 bases clipped from V and 5 bases from J, the junction kept 5 bases outside the gene matches. This CDR3 is built from 14 residues. CDR1 and CDR2 from the germline V gene are SNHLY and FYNNEI. The CDR3 reads CASSGDRVRTEAFF. DNA of the CDR3: TGTGCCAGCAGTGGGGACAGGGTAAGGACTGAAGCTTTCTTT.

This rearrangement joins TRBV12-5 to TRBJ1-6; D is unresolved. CDR1 and CDR2 from the germline V gene are LGHNT and FRNRAP. The ends were cut back, 0 bases at V and 7 bases at J, with 10 bases in the middle. The CDR3 sequence is 15 residues long. CDR3 coding DNA: TGTGCTAGTGGTTTGGTTGTAGGGTCGAATTCACCCCTCCACTTT. Its protein product is CASGLVVGSNSPLHF.

The chain combines TRBV27 with TRBJ1-5; D gene unclear. Between the trimmed V and J ends, which lost 1 base and 2 bases, there was a span of 9 bases. The CDR3 covers 15 residues. CDR1 and CDR2 from the germline V gene are MNHEY and SMNVEV (reference sequence). The DNA for the CDR3 is TGTGCCAGCAGTTTATTCTCGGTACGCAATCAGCCCCAGCATTTT. As protein: CASSLFSVRNQPQHF.

This clone occurred once. The chain's CDR3 is CASSLVPGQGSEQFF. CDR3 in DNA: TGCGCCAGCAGCCTCGTCCCGGGACAGGGATCTGAGCAGTTCTTC. This chain joins TRBV5-1 and TRBJ2-1, with 9 bases fitting TRBD1. V shed 4 bases and J 9 bases; nucleotides not matched to a gene: 11. CDR3 length: 15 amino acids. The germline gives CDR1 SGHRS, CDR2 YFSETQ. Using reference TRBV5-1 and TRBJ2-1 for the parts outside the CDR3, the full variable domain is KAGVTQTPRYLIKTRGQQVTLSCSPISGHRSVSWYQQTPGQGLQFLFEYFSETQRNKGNFPGRFSGRQFSNSRSEMNVSTLELGDSALYLCASSLVPGQGSEQFFGPGTRLTVL.

The chain uses TRBV4-1 and TRBJ2-7; 7 bases are a match to TRBD1. This CDR3 has 15 amino acids. Germline V gene sequence: CDR1 MGHRA, CDR2 YSYEKL. The J segment lost 2 bases and the V segment lost 0 bases, leaving 4 bases of the junction unmatched. CDR3 in amino acids: CASSQELGQTYEQYF. The CDR3 DNA follows: TGCGCCAGCAGCCAAGAACTGGGACAGACCTACGAGCAGTACTTC.

The J gene is TRBJ2-4, the V gene TRBV11-2, with 9 bases matching TRBD1. This CDR3 contains 14 residues. Trimming cost V 8 bases and J 0 bases; bases outside gene matches: 2. The germline CDR1 and CDR2 sequences are SGHAT and FQNNGV. The CDR3, as DNA: TGTGCCAGCGGGACAGGGCTAGCCAAAAACATTCAGTACTTC. This encodes CASGTGLAKNIQYF.

The chain employs TRBV27 and TRBJ2-7, with 7 bases identical to TRBD1. CDR3 length: 14 residues. J was trimmed by 1 base and V by 5 bases; bases with no gene match: 5. Germline V gene data show CDR1 as MNHEY and CDR2 as SMNVEV (reference sequence). CDR3 nucleotides: TGTGCCAGCAGTAAGGACAGGAATTCCTACGAGCAGTACTTC. It is translated as CASSKDRNSYEQYF.

The chain uses TRBV5-5 and TRBJ2-7; the D gene is possibly TRBD2 (5 bases). Per the germline V gene, CDR1 is SGHKS and CDR2 is YYEKEE (reference sequence). CDR3 length: 14 residues. V was trimmed by 2 bases and J by 3 bases, leaving 12 bases between them. In DNA form, the CDR3 reads TGTGCCAGCAGCTTCCCCAGCGGCCTCTACGAGCAGTACTTC. It translates to CASSFPSGLYEQYF.

This clone was counted a single time. The CDR3 protein is CASSQGLAGATDTQYF. Here the CDR3 DNA reads TGCGCCAGCAGTCAAGGCCTAGCGGGTGCCACAGATACGCAGTATTTT. The rearrangement joins TRBV23-1 to TRBJ2-3; 8 nucleotides line up with TRBD2. TRBV23-1 is assigned to the ORF class and has an uncertain function. This CDR3 has 16 amino acids. J gave up 2 bases and V 2 bases, and 6 bases lay outside the gene matches.

This rearrangement joins TRBV12-3 or TRBV12-4 to TRBJ1-1, with D possibly being TRBD1 (6 bases). V was pared by 6 bases and J by 12 bases, with 17 bases between. The CDR3 contains 12 residues. The CDR3: CASSRNREVSFF. DNA of the CDR3: TGTGCCAGCAGCCGAAACAGGGAGGTGTCTTTCTTT.

The V and J genes are TRBV18 and TRBJ1-1, with D possibly being TRBD1 (5 bases). The CDR3 is made up of 13 amino acids. Germline V gives CDR1 KGHSH, CDR2 LQKENI. The V end lost 4 bases, the J end lost 4 bases, and 10 bases lay between the germline ends. This CDR3 reads CASSQGRRTEAFF. The CDR3 nucleotides are TGTGCCAGCTCACAGGGGAGACGCACTGAAGCTTTCTTT. The complete variable domain, with remaining parts taken from reference TRBV18 and TRBJ1-1, reads NAGVMQNPRHLVRRRGQEARLRCSPMKGHSHVYWYRQLPEEGLKFMVYLQKENIIDESGMPKERFSAEFPKEGPSILRIQQVVRGDSAAYFCASSQGRRTEAFFGQGTRLTVV.

The V gene is TRBV28, the J gene TRBJ1-3; D gene uncertain. V lost 4 bases and J 2 bases, leaving 12 bases between the germline ends. The CDR3 extends over 15 amino acids. Germline V CDR1 and CDR2: MDHEN, SYDVKM. CDR3 residues: CASSSPGSAGNTIYF. CDR3 bases: TGTGCCAGCAGTTCCCCGGGGTCCGCTGGAAACACCATATATTTT.

The chain links TRBV18 to TRBJ2-1, with D possibly TRBD2 on 5 matching bases. Trimming took 1 base from V and 5 from J, leaving 12 bases between them. CDR3 length equals 15 residues. Per the germline V gene, CDR1 is KGHSH and CDR2 is LQKENI. In DNA form, the CDR3 reads TGTGCCAGCTCACCACTGGGGTTGGAGGACAATGAGCAGTTCTTC. Protein product: CASSPLGLEDNEQFF. Filled out from reference TRBV18 and TRBJ2-1, the complete variable domain reads NAGVMQNPRHLVRRRGQEARLRCSPMKGHSHVYWYRQLPEEGLKFMVYLQKENIIDESGMPKERFSAEFPKEGPSILRIQQVVRGDSAAYFCASSPLGLEDNEQFFGPGTRLTVL.

The V gene is TRBV5-6, the J gene TRBJ1-4; 8 nucleotides agree with TRBD1. Germline loops: CDR1 SGHDT, CDR2 YYEEEE. After removal of 2 bases from V and 3 bases from J, the junction contained 0 bases not matched to a gene. The length of the CDR3 is 14 residues. The CDR3 DNA reads as TGTGCCAGCAGCTTCAGGGGGCCTAATGAAAAACTGTTTTTT. It is translated as CASSFRGPNEKLFF. Full variable domain (rest looked up from reference TRBV5-6 and TRBJ1-4): DAGVTQSPTHLIKTRGQQVTLRCSPKSGHDTVSWYQQALGQGPQFIFQYYEEEERQRGNFPDRFSGHQFPNYSSELNVNALLLGDSALYLCASSFRGPNEKLFFGSGTQLSVL.

The chain joins TRBV5-1 to TRBJ2-7, with D unclear. The CDR3 has 13 amino acids. CDR1 and CDR2 (germline): SGHRS, YFSETQ. With 0 bases removed from V and 5 bases from J, the gap between germline ends came to 9 bases. The CDR3 here is CASSLDRNDEQYF. The CDR3 DNA reads as TGCGCCAGCAGCTTGGATAGGAACGACGAGCAGTACTTC.